The rows below give T cell receptor beta chains drawn from one sample of a study of Graves' ophthalmopathy and Graves' hyperthyroidism. TCRdb re-called the multiplex PCR reads with MiXCR, one entry per CDR3 protein. The data contain fewer than 650,000 distinct CDR3 sequences, 22% of them singletons. Sequencing used peripheral blood. The receptors stem from a woman aged 18-30 years with stable Graves' hyperthyroidism. Some clones in this sample may be carry-over from other donors' samples. Each CDR3 is given with its conserved first and last residue. Each record gives: J gene, clone size, D gene, V gene, CDR3 DNA, CDR3 protein. The D gene is left open where the match is weak. Only some rows state a clone size, as once, few, many or a class for expanded clones.

J: TRBJ2-7
size: .
D: .
V: TRBV30
DNA: TGTGCCTGGACCAATCGGGGGGCAGGGGAGCAGTACTTC
CDR3: CAWTNRGAGEQYF

J: TRBJ1-5
size: few
D: .
V: TRBV12-3/TRBV12-4
DNA: TGTGCCAGCACCCGAGGGGGGAATCAGCCCCAGCATTTT
CDR3: CASTRGGNQPQHF

J: TRBJ2-5
size: few
D: TRBD1
V: TRBV28
DNA: TGTGCCAGCAGTCCACCGGGACAGGGGGTCCAGTACTTC
CDR3: CASSPPGQGVQYF

J: TRBJ2-2
size: many
D: .
V: TRBV12-3/TRBV12-4
DNA: TGTGCCAGCAGTTTATTAGGGGGGGTTAACACCGGGGAGCTGTTTTTT
CDR3: CASSLLGGVNTGELFF

J: TRBJ2-7
size: many
D: TRBD1
V: TRBV11-2
DNA: TGTGCCAGCAGAGACAGGGCGAGAGAGCAGTACTTC
CDR3: CASRDRAREQYF

J: TRBJ2-7
size: .
D: TRBD1
V: TRBV20-1
DNA: TGCAGTGCTAGAGATACTCGTCAGGGGGACCTAAATCCCCCCTACGAGCAGTACTTC
CDR3: CSARDTRQGDLNPPYEQYF

J: TRBJ1-1
size: many
D: TRBD1
V: TRBV20-1
DNA: TGCAGTGCTCACCCAAGCGGCAGGGGGCTCACTGAAGCTTTCTTT
CDR3: CSAHPSGRGLTEAFF

J: TRBJ2-5
size: many
D: .
V: TRBV7-2
DNA: TGTGCCACGAGCGAGGGGTTGGAGACCCAGTACTTC
CDR3: CATSEGLETQYF

J: TRBJ1-2
size: .
D: TRBD1
V: TRBV20-1
DNA: TGCAGTGCTAGAGATCCACAGAAGGGGGCGAGGTATGGCTACACCTTC
CDR3: CSARDPQKGARYGYTF

J: TRBJ1-5
size: .
D: .
V: TRBV10-2
DNA: TGCGCCAGCAGTGAGGCGCTAGGGGCGGACAGCAATCAGCCCCAGCATTTT
CDR3: CASSEALGADSNQPQHF

J: TRBJ2-6
size: many
D: .
V: TRBV6-2/TRBV6-3
DNA: TGTGCCAGCAGTTACGGCAGAGACTCTGGGGCCAACGTCCTGACTTTC
CDR3: CASSYGRDSGANVLTF

J: TRBJ2-7
size: many
D: TRBD1
V: TRBV12-3/TRBV12-4
DNA: TGTGCCAGCAGTCCGACAGGGGTCTTCTACGAGCAGTACTTC
CDR3: CASSPTGVFYEQYF

J: TRBJ2-7
size: many
D: TRBD1
V: TRBV11-3
DNA: TGTGCCAGCAGCCGGGGACAGTCACGCGAGCAGTACTTC
CDR3: CASSRGQSREQYF

J: TRBJ1-2
size: many
D: .
V: TRBV12-3/TRBV12-4
DNA: TGTGCCAGCAGTTTGGGCTCAGGAGCGGGCTACACCTTC
CDR3: CASSLGSGAGYTF

J: TRBJ2-7
size: many
D: .
V: TRBV12-3/TRBV12-4
DNA: TGTGCCAGCAGCCAAACGGACAGTGGAGAGCAGTACTTC
CDR3: CASSQTDSGEQYF

J: TRBJ1-1
size: many
D: .
V: TRBV10-1
DNA: TGCGCCAGCACCCCGCACGGGGCTATGAACACTGAAGCTTTCTTT
CDR3: CASTPHGAMNTEAFF

J: TRBJ2-7
size: many
D: .
V: TRBV6-2/TRBV6-3
DNA: TGTGCCAGCACCCCAGAAGAGGCCTGGTACGAGCAGTACTTC
CDR3: CASTPEEAWYEQYF

J: TRBJ2-7
size: many
D: TRBD1
V: TRBV15
DNA: TGTGCCACCAGCAGAGACAGGGGGCTAAGTAACTACGAGCAGTACTTC
CDR3: CATSRDRGLSNYEQYF

J: TRBJ1-1
size: .
D: .
V: TRBV6-1
DNA: TGTGCCAGCAGTCCATATCTTTTAGCTGAAGCTTTCTTT
CDR3: CASSPYLLAEAFF

J: TRBJ2-5
size: many
D: .
V: TRBV12-3/TRBV12-4
DNA: TGTGCCAGCAGTCACGGGATTAAAGAGACCCAGTACTTC
CDR3: CASSHGIKETQYF

J: TRBJ2-5
size: many
D: TRBD2
V: TRBV4-1
DNA: TGCGCCAGCAGCCAAGCGGGGGGGCCTAGGGAGACCCAGTACTTC
CDR3: CASSQAGGPRETQYF

J: TRBJ1-1
size: few
D: .
V: TRBV30
DNA: TGTGTCTGGAGTGGACAGAGTCTAACTGAAGCTTTCTTT
CDR3: CVWSGQSLTEAFF

J: TRBJ1-5
size: .
D: .
V: TRBV7-8
DNA: TGTGCCAGCAGCTTAATTTCTGGGGGAAATCAGCCCCAGCATTTT
CDR3: CASSLISGGNQPQHF

J: TRBJ1-2
size: many
D: .
V: TRBV11-2
DNA: TGTGCCAGCAGCTTAGATGGGGGGTACTATGGCTACACCTTC
CDR3: CASSLDGGYYGYTF

J: TRBJ2-7
size: .
D: .
V: TRBV2
DNA: TGTGCCAGCAAGCCGCAAATAAAGAGACGGGCCGGGGGTGCCTACGAGCAGTACTTC
CDR3: CASKPQIKRRAGGAYEQYF

J: TRBJ2-4
size: .
D: .
V: TRBV9
DNA: TGTGCCAGCAGCGGACAAGGGGGAGAGTACATTAAGTACTTC
CDR3: CASSGQGGEYIKYF

J: TRBJ2-5
size: few
D: TRBD1
V: TRBV11-1
DNA: TGTGCCAGCAGTCTAGACAGGGTTCAATCGAACTTC
CDR3: CASSLDRVQSNF

J: TRBJ2-2
size: .
D: TRBD1
V: TRBV6-2/TRBV6-3
DNA: TGTGCCAGCAGTTACGAGCAGGGGGATTCCGGGGATCTGTTTTTT
CDR3: CASSYEQGDSGDLFF

J: TRBJ1-5
size: .
D: .
V: TRBV28
DNA: TGTGCCAGCAGATCACTGGGGGGTTATCAGCCCCAGCATTTT
CDR3: CASRSLGGYQPQHF

J: TRBJ2-7
size: .
D: TRBD1
V: TRBV20-1
DNA: TGCAGTGTTCCCAAACCCCGGGACAGGCTCAACGAGCAGTACTTC
CDR3: CSVPKPRDRLNEQYF

J: TRBJ2-7
size: .
D: TRBD2
V: TRBV7-6
DNA: TGTGCCAGCAGCCCGATAGCGGGGGAGTACGAGCAGTACTTC
CDR3: CASSPIAGEYEQYF

J: TRBJ1-1
size: .
D: .
V: TRBV14
DNA: TGTGCCAGCAGCCCCGACAGAATTGAATTGAACACTGAAGCTTTCTTT
CDR3: CASSPDRIELNTEAFF

J: TRBJ2-5
size: few
D: .
V: TRBV27
DNA: TGTGCCAGCAGTTCTACGTCGGTGTGGGAGACCCAGTACTTC
CDR3: CASSSTSVWETQYF

J: TRBJ2-5
size: .
D: TRBD2
V: TRBV29-1
DNA: TGCAGCGTTGAAACCCTAGCGGGGGCCCATTCAGAGACCCAGTACTTC
CDR3: CSVETLAGAHSETQYF

J: TRBJ2-7
size: .
D: .
V: TRBV25-1
DNA: TGTGCCAGCAGTGAAGAGGGACATCCCACTTACGAGCAGTACTTC
CDR3: CASSEEGHPTYEQYF

J: TRBJ2-2
size: many
D: .
V: TRBV7-8
DNA: TGTGCCAGCAGCTTTAGTTGGGGGACGAACACCGGGGAGCTGTTTTTT
CDR3: CASSFSWGTNTGELFF

J: TRBJ1-6
size: many
D: TRBD1
V: TRBV6-5
DNA: TGTGCCAGCAGTTACACCCAAGACAGGGTGGGTAATTCACCCCTCCACTTT
CDR3: CASSYTQDRVGNSPLHF

J: TRBJ1-2
size: many
D: .
V: TRBV29-1
DNA: TGCAGCGTTGAACCTCCGGCGACCAACTATGGCTACACCTTC
CDR3: CSVEPPATNYGYTF

J: TRBJ2-5
size: once
D: TRBD1
V: TRBV5-4
DNA: TGTGCCAGCGGCTCGATCACCAAGACAGGGGGAGAGACCCAGTACTTC
CDR3: CASGSITKTGGETQYF

J: TRBJ1-1
size: many
D: .
V: TRBV20-1
DNA: TGCAGTGCTAGAGACCGGCAGGGTGGTGGCACTGAAGCTTTCTTT
CDR3: CSARDRQGGGTEAFF

J: TRBJ2-2
size: many
D: .
V: TRBV6-1
DNA: TGTGCCAGCAGTACGGTCGGGGATAGTACCGGGGAGCTGTTTTTT
CDR3: CASSTVGDSTGELFF

J: TRBJ2-5
size: many
D: .
V: TRBV2
DNA: TGTGCCAGCCTCAGGACGTACCAAGAGACCCAGTACTTC
CDR3: CASLRTYQETQYF

J: TRBJ1-5
size: many
D: .
V: TRBV29-1
DNA: TGCAGCGTTGTTGACAGAGGGGAATATCAGCCCCAGCATTTT
CDR3: CSVVDRGEYQPQHF